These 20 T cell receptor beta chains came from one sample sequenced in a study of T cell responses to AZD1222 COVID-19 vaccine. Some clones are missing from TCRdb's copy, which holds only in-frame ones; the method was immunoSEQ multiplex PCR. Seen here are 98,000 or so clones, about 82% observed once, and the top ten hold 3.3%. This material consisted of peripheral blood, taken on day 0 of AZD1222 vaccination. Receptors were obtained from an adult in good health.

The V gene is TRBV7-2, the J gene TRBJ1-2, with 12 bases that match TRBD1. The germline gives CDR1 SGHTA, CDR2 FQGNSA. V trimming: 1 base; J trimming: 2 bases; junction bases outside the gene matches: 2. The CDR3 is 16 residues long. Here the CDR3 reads CASSLGGQGANYGYTF. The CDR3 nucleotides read TGTGCCAGCAGCTTAGGGGGACAGGGGGCCAACTATGGCTACACCTTC. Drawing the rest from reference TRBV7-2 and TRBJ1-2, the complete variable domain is GAGVSQSPSNKVTEKGKDVELRCDPISGHTALYWYRQSLGQGLEFLIYFQGNSAPDKSGLPSDRFSAERTGGSVSTLTIQRTQQEDSAVYLCASSLGGQGANYGYTFGSGTRLTVV.

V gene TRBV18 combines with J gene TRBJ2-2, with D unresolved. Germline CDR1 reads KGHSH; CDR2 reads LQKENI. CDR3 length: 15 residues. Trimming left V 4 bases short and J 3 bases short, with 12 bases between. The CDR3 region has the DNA TGTGCCAGCTCACTTGGGTTTGTGGACACCGGGGAGCTGTTTTTT. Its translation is CASSLGFVDTGELFF. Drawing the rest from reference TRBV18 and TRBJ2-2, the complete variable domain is NAGVMQNPRHLVRRRGQEARLRCSPMKGHSHVYWYRQLPEEGLKFMVYLQKENIIDESGMPKERFSAEFPKEGPSILRIQQVVRGDSAAYFCASSLGFVDTGELFFGEGSRLTVL.

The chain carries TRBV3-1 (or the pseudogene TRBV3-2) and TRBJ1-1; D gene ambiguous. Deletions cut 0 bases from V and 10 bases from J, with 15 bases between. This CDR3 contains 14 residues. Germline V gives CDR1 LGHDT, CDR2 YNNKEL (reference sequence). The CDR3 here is CASSQDTAADVAFF. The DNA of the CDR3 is TGTGCCAGCAGCCAAGATACGGCCGCGGACGTAGCTTTCTTT.

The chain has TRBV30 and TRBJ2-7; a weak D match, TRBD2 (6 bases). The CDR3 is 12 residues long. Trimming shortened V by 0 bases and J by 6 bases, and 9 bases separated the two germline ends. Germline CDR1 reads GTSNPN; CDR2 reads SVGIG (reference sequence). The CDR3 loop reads CAWSVPGGEQYF. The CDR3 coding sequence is TGTGCCTGGAGTGTACCCGGGGGCGAGCAGTACTTC.

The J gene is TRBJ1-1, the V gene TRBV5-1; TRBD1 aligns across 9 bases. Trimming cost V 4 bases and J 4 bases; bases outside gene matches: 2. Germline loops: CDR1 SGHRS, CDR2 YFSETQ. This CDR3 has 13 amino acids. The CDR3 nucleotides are TGCGCCAGCAGCCGGGACAGGGTCACTGAAGCTTTCTTT. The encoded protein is CASSRDRVTEAFF.

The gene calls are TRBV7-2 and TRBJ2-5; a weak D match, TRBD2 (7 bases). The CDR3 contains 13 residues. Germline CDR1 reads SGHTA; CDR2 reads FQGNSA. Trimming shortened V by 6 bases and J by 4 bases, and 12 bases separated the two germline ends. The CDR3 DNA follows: TGTGCCAGCAGATGGGGGGGCGGAGAGACCCAGTACTTC. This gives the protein CASRWGGGETQYF. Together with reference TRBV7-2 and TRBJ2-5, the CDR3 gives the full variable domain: GAGVSQSPSNKVTEKGKDVELRCDPISGHTALYWYRQSLGQGLEFLIYFQGNSAPDKSGLPSDRFSAERTGGSVSTLTIQRTQQEDSAVYLCASRWGGGETQYFGPGTRLLVL.

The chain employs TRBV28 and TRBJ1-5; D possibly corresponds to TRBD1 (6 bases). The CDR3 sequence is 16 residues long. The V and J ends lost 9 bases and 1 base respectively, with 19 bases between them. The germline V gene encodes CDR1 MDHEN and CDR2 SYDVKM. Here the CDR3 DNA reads TGTGCCAGTAACCCGGGGGCAAGGTCGAGCAATCAGCCCCAGCATTTT. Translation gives CASNPGARSSNQPQHF. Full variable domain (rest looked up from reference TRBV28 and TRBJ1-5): DVKVTQSSRYLVKRTGEKVFLECVQDMDHENMFWYRQDPGLGLRLIYFSYDVKMKEKGDIPEGYSVSREKKERFSLILESASTNQTSMYLCASNPGARSSNQPQHFGDGTRLSIL.

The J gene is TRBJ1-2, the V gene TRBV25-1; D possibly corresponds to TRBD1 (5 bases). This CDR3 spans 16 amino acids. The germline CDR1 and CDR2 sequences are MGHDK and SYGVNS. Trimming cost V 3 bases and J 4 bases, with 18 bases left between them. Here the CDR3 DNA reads TGTGCCAGCAGTGACCCCGGGACGGCCTCCGGCTATGGCTACACCTTC. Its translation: CASSDPGTASGYGYTF.

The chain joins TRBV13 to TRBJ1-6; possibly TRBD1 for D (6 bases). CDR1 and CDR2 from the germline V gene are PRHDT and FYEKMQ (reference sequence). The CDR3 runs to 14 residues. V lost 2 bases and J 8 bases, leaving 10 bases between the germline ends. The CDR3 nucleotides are TGTGCCAGCAGCTTAACGGGGGCGTATTCACCCCTCCACTTT. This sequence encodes CASSLTGAYSPLHF. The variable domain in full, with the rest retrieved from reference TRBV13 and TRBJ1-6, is AAGVIQSPRHLIKEKRETATLKCYPIPRHDTVYWYQQGPGQDPQFLISFYEKMQSDKGSIPDRFSAQQFSDYHSELNMSSLELGDSALYFCASSLTGAYSPLHFGNGTRLTVT.

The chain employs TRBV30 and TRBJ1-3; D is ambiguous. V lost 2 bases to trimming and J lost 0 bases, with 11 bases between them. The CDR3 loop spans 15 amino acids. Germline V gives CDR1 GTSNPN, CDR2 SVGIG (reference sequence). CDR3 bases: TGTGCCTGGAGTTCCTGGGGTAGCTCTGGAAACACCATATATTTT. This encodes CAWSSWGSSGNTIYF. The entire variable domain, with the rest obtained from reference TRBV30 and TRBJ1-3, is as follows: SQTIHQWPATLVQPVGSPLSLECTVEGTSNPNLYWYRQAAGRGLQLLFYSVGIGQISSEVPQNLSASRPQDRQFILSSKKLLLSDSGFYLCAWSSWGSSGNTIYFGEGSWLTVV.

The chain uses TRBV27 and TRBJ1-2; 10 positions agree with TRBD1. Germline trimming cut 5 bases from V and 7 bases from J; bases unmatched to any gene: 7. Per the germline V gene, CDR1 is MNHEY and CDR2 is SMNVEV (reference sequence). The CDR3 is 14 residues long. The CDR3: CASSTDRGQIGYTF. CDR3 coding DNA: TGTGCCAGCAGTACCGACAGGGGGCAGATTGGCTACACCTTC.

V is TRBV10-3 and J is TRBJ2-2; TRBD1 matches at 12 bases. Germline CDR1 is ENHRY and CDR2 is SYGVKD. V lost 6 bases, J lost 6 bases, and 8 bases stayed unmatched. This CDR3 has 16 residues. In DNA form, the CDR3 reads TGTGCCATCAGCACCGGGACAGGGGGCGATTCCGGGGAGCTGTTTTTT. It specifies CAISTGTGGDSGELFF.

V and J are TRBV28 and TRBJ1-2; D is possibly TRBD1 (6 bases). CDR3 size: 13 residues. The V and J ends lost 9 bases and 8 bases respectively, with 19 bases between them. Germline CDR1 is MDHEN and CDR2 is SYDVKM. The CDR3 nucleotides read TGTGCCAGTGGACGTGGGGGGGCAAGGGGCTACACCTTC. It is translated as CASGRGGARGYTF.

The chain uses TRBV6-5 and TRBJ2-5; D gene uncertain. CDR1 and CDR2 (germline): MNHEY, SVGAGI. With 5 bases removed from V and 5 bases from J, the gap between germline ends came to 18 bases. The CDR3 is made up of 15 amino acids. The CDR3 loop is CASSRTVIPSETQYF. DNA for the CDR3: TGTGCCAGCAGTCGAACAGTAATTCCTTCGGAGACCCAGTACTTC.

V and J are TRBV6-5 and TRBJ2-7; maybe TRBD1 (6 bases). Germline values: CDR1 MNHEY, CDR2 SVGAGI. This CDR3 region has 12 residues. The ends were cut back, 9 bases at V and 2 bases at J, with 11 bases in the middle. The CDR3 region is CASRGTPYEQYF. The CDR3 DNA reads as TGTGCCAGTCGAGGGACACCCTACGAGCAGTACTTC.

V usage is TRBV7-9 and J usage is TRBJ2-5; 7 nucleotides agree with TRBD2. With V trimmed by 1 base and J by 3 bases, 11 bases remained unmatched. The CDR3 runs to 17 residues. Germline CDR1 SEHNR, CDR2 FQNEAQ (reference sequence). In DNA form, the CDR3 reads TGTGCCAGCAGCTTAGGTCTGACTAGCCGGGCGGAAGAGACCCAGTACTTC. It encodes CASSLGLTSRAEETQYF.

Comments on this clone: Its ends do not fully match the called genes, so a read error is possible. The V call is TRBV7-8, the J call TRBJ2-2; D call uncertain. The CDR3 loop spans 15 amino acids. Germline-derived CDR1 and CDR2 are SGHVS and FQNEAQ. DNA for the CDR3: TGTGCCAGCAGCCTACCCCCTCAGAACGCCGGGGAGCTGTTTTTT. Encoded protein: CASSLPPQNAGELFF.

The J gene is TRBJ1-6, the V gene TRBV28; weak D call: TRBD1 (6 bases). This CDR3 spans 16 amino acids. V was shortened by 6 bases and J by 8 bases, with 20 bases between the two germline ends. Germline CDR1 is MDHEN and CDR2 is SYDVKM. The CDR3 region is CASSSHGGGVDSPLHF. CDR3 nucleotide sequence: TGTGCCAGCAGCTCCCACGGAGGGGGTGTGGATTCACCCCTCCACTTT.

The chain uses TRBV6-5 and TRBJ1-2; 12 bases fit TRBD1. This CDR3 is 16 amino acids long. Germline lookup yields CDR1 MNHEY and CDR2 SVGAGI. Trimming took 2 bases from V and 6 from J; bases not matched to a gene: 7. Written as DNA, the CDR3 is TGTGCCAGCAGTTACCGAGGGACAGGGGGCGGGGATGGCTACACCTTC. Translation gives CASSYRGTGGGDGYTF.

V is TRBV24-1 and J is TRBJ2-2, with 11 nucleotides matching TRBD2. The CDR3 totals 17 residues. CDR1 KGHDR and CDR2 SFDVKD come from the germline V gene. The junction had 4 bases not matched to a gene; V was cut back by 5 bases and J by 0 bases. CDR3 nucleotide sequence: TGTGCCACCAGTGGCCTAGCGGGGGGCCCGAACACCGGGGAGCTGTTTTTT. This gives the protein CATSGLAGGPNTGELFF.